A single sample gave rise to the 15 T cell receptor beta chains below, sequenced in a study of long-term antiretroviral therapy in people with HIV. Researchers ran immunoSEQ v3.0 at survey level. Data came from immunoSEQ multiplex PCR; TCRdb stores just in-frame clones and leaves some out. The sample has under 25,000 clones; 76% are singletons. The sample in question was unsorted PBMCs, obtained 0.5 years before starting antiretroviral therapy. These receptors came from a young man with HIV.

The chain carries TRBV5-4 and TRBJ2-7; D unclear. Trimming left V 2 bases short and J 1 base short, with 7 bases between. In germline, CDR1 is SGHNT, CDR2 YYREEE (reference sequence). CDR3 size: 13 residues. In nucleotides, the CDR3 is TGTGCCAGCAGCTTCCGACCTTCCTACGAGCAGTACTTC. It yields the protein CASSFRPSYEQYF.

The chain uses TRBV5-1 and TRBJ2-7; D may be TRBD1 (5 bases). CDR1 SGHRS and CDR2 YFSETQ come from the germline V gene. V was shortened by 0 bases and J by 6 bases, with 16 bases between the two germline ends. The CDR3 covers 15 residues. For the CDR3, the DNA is TGCGCCAGCAGCTTGGGGACACGGGCAAACGCCGAGCAGTACTTC. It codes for CASSLGTRANAEQYF.

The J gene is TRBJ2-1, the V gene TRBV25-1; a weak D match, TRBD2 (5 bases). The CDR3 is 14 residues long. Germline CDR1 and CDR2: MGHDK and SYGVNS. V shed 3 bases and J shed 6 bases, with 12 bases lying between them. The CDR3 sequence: CASSEWGAGNEQFF. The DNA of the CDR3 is TGTGCCAGCAGTGAGTGGGGAGCAGGCAATGAGCAGTTCTTC.

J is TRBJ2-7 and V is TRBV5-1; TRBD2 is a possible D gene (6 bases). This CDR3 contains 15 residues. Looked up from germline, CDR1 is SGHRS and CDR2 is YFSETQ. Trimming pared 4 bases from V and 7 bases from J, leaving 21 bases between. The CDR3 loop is CASSPQTAGGGEQYF. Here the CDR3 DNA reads TGCGCCAGCAGCCCCCAGACAGCCGGTGGGGGGGAGCAGTACTTC.

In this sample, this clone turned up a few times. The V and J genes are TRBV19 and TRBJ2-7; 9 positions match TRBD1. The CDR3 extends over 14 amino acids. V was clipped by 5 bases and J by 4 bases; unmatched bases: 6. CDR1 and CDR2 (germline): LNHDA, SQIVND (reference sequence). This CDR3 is CASSLSGTGYEQYF. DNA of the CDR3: TGTGCCAGTAGTCTATCCGGGACAGGGTACGAGCAGTACTTC.

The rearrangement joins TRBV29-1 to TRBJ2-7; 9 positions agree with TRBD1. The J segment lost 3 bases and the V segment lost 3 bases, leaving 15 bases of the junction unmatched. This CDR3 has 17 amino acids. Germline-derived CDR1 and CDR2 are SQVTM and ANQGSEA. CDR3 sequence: CSVEGGQGKSQDYEQYF. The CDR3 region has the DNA TGCAGCGTTGAGGGCGGACAGGGGAAATCGCAAGACTACGAGCAGTACTTC.

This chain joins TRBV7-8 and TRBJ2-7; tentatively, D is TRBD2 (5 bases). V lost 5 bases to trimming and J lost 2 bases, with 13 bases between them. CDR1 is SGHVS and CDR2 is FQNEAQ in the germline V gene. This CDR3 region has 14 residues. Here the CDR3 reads CASSPRETTYEQYF. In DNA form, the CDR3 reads TGTGCCAGCAGCCCAAGGGAGACCACCTACGAGCAGTACTTC. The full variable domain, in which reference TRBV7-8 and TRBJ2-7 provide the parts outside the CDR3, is GAGVSQSPRYKVAKRGQDVALRCDPISGHVSLFWYQQALGQGPEFLTYFQNEAQLDKSGLPSDRFFAERPEGSVSTLKIQRTQQEDSAVYLCASSPRETTYEQYFGPGTRLTVT.

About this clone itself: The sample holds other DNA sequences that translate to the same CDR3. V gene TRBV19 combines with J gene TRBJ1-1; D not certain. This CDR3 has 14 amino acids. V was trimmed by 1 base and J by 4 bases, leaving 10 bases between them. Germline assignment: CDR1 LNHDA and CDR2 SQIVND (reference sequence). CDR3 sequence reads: CASSIVGGGTEAFF. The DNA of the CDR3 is TGTGCCAGTAGTATAGTCGGCGGCGGCACTGAAGCTTTCTTT.

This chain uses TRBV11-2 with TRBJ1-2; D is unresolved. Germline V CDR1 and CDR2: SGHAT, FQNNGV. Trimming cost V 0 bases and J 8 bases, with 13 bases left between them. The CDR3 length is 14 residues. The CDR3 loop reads CASSLDRRTGGYTF. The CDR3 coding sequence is TGTGCCAGCAGCTTAGACAGGAGGACGGGAGGCTACACCTTC.

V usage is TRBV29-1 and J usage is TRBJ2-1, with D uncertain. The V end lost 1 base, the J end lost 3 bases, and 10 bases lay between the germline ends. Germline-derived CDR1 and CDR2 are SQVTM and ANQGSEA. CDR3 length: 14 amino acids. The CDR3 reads CSVEGGAVYNEQFF. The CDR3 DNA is TGCAGCGTTGAAGGCGGCGCAGTCTACAATGAGCAGTTCTTC.

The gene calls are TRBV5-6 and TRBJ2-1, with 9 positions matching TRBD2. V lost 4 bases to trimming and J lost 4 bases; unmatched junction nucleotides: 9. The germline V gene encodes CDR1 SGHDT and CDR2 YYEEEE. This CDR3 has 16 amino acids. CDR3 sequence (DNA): TGTGCCAGCAGCGATCGACCTAGCGGGGCTTACAATGAGCAGTTCTTC. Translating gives CASSDRPSGAYNEQFF.

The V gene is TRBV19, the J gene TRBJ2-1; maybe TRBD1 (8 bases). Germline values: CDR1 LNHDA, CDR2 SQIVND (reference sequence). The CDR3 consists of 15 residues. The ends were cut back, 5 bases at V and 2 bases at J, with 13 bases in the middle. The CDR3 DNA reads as TGTGCCAGTAGTGTCACAGGGGGGGCCTACAATGAGCAGTTCTTC. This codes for CASSVTGGAYNEQFF.

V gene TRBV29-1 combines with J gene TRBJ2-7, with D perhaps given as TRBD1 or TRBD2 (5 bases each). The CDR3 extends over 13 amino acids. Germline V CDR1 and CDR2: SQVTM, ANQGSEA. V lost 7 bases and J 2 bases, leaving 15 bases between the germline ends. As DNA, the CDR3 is TGCAGCGCCCGGAGGCAGGGAGCCTACGAGCAGTACTTC. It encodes CSARRQGAYEQYF.

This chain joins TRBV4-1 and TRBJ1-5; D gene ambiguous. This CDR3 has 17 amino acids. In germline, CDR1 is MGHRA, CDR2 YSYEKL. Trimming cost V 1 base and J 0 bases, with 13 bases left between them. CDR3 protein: CASSQVSTRYSNQPQHF. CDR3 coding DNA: TGCGCCAGCAGCCAAGTTTCTACCCGATATAGCAATCAGCCCCAGCATTTT.

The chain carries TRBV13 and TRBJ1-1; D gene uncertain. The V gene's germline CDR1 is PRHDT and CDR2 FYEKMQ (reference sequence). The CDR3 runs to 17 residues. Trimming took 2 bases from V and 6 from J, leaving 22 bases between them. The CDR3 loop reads CASSLSPSRSGRAEAFF. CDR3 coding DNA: TGTGCCAGCAGCTTATCGCCATCTAGATCCGGGAGGGCTGAAGCTTTCTTT. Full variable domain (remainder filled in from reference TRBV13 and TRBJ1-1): AAGVIQSPRHLIKEKRETATLKCYPIPRHDTVYWYQQGPGQDPQFLISFYEKMQSDKGSIPDRFSAQQFSDYHSELNMSSLELGDSALYFCASSLSPSRSGRAEAFFGQGTRLTVV.